Listed here are 14 T cell receptor beta chains from one sample, sequenced in a study of T cells in Graves' hyperthyroidism and ophthalmopathy. The CDR3 regions of TCR beta were amplified from RNA transcripts. Initially, a first-round RT-PCR of the TCR CDR3 employed the HTBI primer set. TCRdb fed the multiplex PCR reads into MiXCR, producing one record per CDR3 protein. The data show hundreds of thousands of distinct CDR3 sequences, about 19% seen once. What was sequenced was blood. The receptor source for this set is a woman between 45 and 60 years old with Graves' hyperthyroidism that later progressed to Graves' ophthalmopathy.

This chain connects TRBV19 to TRBJ2-1, with D unresolved. Germline V gene sequence: CDR1 LNHDA, CDR2 SQIVND (reference sequence). Trimming took 0 bases from V and 0 from J, leaving 9 bases between them. The CDR3 is 16 amino acids. CDR3: CASSIDLGNSYNEQFF. Here the CDR3 DNA reads TGTGCCAGTAGTATAGATCTAGGGAACTCCTACAATGAGCAGTTCTTC.

This clonotype was detected only a few times. This chain connects TRBV14 to TRBJ2-7, with unresolved D. There are 15 residues in the CDR3. The V end was cut by 1 base, the J end by 3 bases, with 13 bases between. Germline V lookup: CDR1 SGHDN, CDR2 FVKESK. In DNA form, the CDR3 reads TGTGCCAGCAGCCAAGTGCGCGTCAGCTTCTACGAGCAGTACTTC. It yields the protein CASSQVRVSFYEQYF.

The rearrangement joins TRBV7-2 to TRBJ2-1; D call uncertain. This CDR3 has 13 residues. V was clipped by 5 bases and J by 9 bases, with 14 bases between them. CDR1 is SGHTA and CDR2 is FQGNSA in the germline V gene. DNA of the CDR3: TGTGCCAGCAGCACTTACGGGTTGAGTGAGCAGTTCTTC. This translates into CASSTYGLSEQFF.

In this sample, this clonotype turned up a few times. The chain uses TRBV12-3 or TRBV12-4 and TRBJ2-5; 9 nucleotides line up with TRBD1. After removal of 5 bases from V and 5 bases from J, the junction contained 12 bases not matched to a gene. The CDR3 is 16 amino acids. The CDR3 DNA sequence: TGTGCCAGCAGTATAAAGACAGGGGGATTCATCGAGACCCAGTACTTC. Amino acids: CASSIKTGGFIETQYF.

The chain is built from TRBV5-1 and TRBJ1-2; D is possibly TRBD1 (5 bases). Germline lookup yields CDR1 SGHRS and CDR2 YFSETQ. V lost 4 bases, J lost 7 bases, and 23 bases lay in between. The CDR3 sequence is 16 residues long. CDR3: CASSARLRAALGGYTF. CDR3 bases: TGCGCCAGCAGCGCCCGACTCAGGGCTGCCCTTGGTGGCTACACCTTC.

A single count supports this clonotype. One end of the junction varies from germline; a read error may be responsible. The chain joins TRBV11-2 to TRBJ2-1, with D possibly being TRBD1 (6 bases). This CDR3 has 16 residues. The germline CDR1 and CDR2 sequences are SGHAT and FQNNGV. The CDR3 loop reads CASSPQAGTSYNKQFF. The CDR3 nucleotides are TGTGCCAGCAGCCCCCAGGCCGGGACATCCTACAATAAGCAGTTCTTC.

This clonotype has ten or more counts. V and J are TRBV3-1 and TRBJ2-5; TRBD2 matches at 7 bases. The germline gives CDR1 LGHDT, CDR2 YNNKEL (reference sequence). CDR3 size: 15 residues. The V gene end was trimmed by 0 bases and the J gene end by 3 bases; junction bases not matched to a gene: 4. The CDR3 loop is CASSQDRTRKETQYF. CDR3 DNA sequence: TGTGCCAGCAGCCAAGATCGGACTAGGAAAGAGACCCAGTACTTC.

This clonotype appeared many times. The J gene is TRBJ1-1, the V gene TRBV5-6; D possibly corresponds to TRBD1 (5 bases). This CDR3 spans 12 amino acids. CDR1 SGHDT and CDR2 YYEEEE come from the germline V gene. V was trimmed by 4 bases and J by 11 bases, leaving 15 bases between them. This CDR3 is CASSRSDSWAFF. The CDR3 coding sequence is TGTGCCAGCAGCCGCTCCGACAGCTGGGCTTTCTTT.

About this clonotype itself: A much larger clone lies a single base off, so this may be a read error. This sequence joins TRBV30 and TRBJ1-1; D gene unclear. V lost 1 base to trimming and J lost 1 base, with 13 bases between them. The length of the CDR3 is 15 residues. Germline V gene sequence: CDR1 GTSNPN, CDR2 SVGIG (reference sequence). The CDR3 is CAWSEPVLGNTEAFF. DNA for the CDR3: TGTGCCTGGAGTGAGCCTGTACTCGGGAACACTGAAGCTTTCTTT.

In regard to this clonotype: The junction departs from the called germline gene at one end, perhaps through a read error. J is TRBJ2-6 and V is TRBV4-1, with TRBD1 matching 9 bases. The CDR3 totals 18 residues. Looked up from germline, CDR1 is MGHRA and CDR2 is YSYEKL. For the CDR3, the DNA is TGCGCCAGCAGCCAAGGGGACAGGGTATTCTCTGGGGCCAACGTCCCGACTTTC. Its protein is CASSQGDRVFSGANVPTF.

This clonotype was counted many times. V is TRBV6-2 or TRBV6-3 and J is TRBJ1-1; unclear D gene. Germline CDR1 reads MNHEY; CDR2 reads SVGEGT. Trimming left V 2 bases short and J 0 bases short, with 10 bases between. CDR3 length: 15 residues. The CDR3 is CASSYRKTMNTEAFF. The CDR3 nucleotides read TGTGCCAGCAGTTACAGGAAAACGATGAACACTGAAGCTTTCTTT.

V gene TRBV29-1 combines with J gene TRBJ2-1; the match to TRBD2 covers 8 bases. The CDR3 is made up of 13 amino acids. With 3 bases clipped from V and 7 bases from J, the junction kept 5 bases outside the gene matches. Germline-derived CDR1 and CDR2 are SQVTM and ANQGSEA. CDR3 region: CSVEILAGNEQFF. The CDR3 bases are TGCAGCGTTGAGATCTTAGCGGGGAATGAGCAGTTCTTC.

This CDR3 is CASSLYPDTQYF. As DNA, the CDR3 is TGTGCCAGCAGTTTATACCCCGATACGCAGTATTTT. The gene calls are TRBV28 and TRBJ2-3; no clear D gene. The CDR3 has 12 amino acids. From germline, CDR1 is MDHEN and CDR2 SYDVKM. Trimming cost V 1 base and J 6 bases, with 5 bases left between them.

The rearrangement uses TRBV6-1 and TRBJ1-5, with 7 bases aligning to TRBD1. Germline CDR1 MNHNS, CDR2 SASEGT. V gave up 7 bases and J gave up 4 bases; unmatched junction bases: 10. This CDR3 comprises 15 residues. CDR3 sequence: CASTPRGLGNQPQHF. CDR3 nucleotides: TGTGCCAGCACCCCCAGGGGGTTGGGGAATCAGCCCCAGCATTTT.